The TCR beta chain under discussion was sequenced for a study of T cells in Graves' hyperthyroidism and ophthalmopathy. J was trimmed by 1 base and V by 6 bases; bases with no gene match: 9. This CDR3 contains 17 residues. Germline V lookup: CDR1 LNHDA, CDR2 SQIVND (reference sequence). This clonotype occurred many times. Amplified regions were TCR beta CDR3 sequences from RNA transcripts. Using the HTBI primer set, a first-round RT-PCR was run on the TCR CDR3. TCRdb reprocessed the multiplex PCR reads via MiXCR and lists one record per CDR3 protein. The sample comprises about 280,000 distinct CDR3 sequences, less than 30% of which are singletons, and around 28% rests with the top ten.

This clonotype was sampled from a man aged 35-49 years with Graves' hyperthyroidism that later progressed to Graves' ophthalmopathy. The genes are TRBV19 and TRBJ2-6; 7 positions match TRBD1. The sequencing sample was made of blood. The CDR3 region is CASSRWGQSSGANVLTF. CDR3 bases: TGTGCCAGTAGCCGGTGGGGACAGTCATCTGGGGCCAACGTCCTGACTTTC.